This T cell receptor beta chain was captured in a study of a mutant IDH1 vaccine in newly diagnosed glioma. For the study at large: The treated group averaged around 40 years old and was roughly 60% male, about 38% female. Study-level points and caveats: Apparently unrelated to pseudoprogression were changes in the top peripheral T cell clonotypes. Of the patients, 80% to 95% had vaccine-induced immune responses.

Generated by immunoSEQ multiplex PCR, the TCRdb table keeps only in-frame clones and is missing some. Of some 51,000 clones in the sample, roughly 78% were seen once. Time point indicated: week 5, during vaccination. Every single dose of the vaccine, 300 ug of mutant IDH1 20-mer peptide, came with topical imiquimod. Those who donated had recent WHO grade 3 or 4 IDH1-mutant, ATRX-lost astrocytomas. This clone was seen only once. The antigen is unknown. Germline loops: CDR1 SGHVS, CDR2 FQNEAQ. The ends were cut back, 5 bases at V and 5 bases at J, with 18 bases in the middle. The CDR3 loop spans 15 amino acids.

The J gene is TRBJ2-5, the V gene TRBV7-8; D is unresolved. Sequencing was performed on PBMCs, taken from a glioma patient whose treatment included an IDH1 peptide vaccine. The sequence derives from a man aged 45-65 years with glioma. The CDR3 spells CASSPLYPPMETQYF. The CDR3 bases are TGTGCCAGCAGCCCCCTGTACCCCCCAATGGAGACCCAGTACTTC. The variable domain in full, completed from reference TRBV7-8 and TRBJ2-5, reads GAGVSQSPRYKVAKRGQDVALRCDPISGHVSLFWYQQALGQGPEFLTYFQNEAQLDKSGLPSDRFFAERPEGSVSTLKIQRTQQEDSAVYLCASSPLYPPMETQYFGPGTRLLVL.